The rows below give T cell receptor beta chains drawn from one sample of a study of T cell changes during pregnancy in multiple sclerosis. Produced via immunoSEQ multiplex PCR; TCRdb's table is partial and in-frame only. The data hold under 55,000 clones, with roughly 95% observed a single time. Source: CD4+ T cells from peripheral blood mononuclear cells, taken in the third trimester of pregnancy. These receptors originate from a female donor with multiple sclerosis, enrolled in a pregnancy study. Each CDR3 is given with its conserved first and last residue.

CDR3 protein: CASSLDRNTEAFF; V gene: TRBV7-2
CDR3 protein: CASSEWRGREQYF; V gene: TRBV6-1
CDR3 protein: CASSIVNRGNTEAFF; V gene: TRBV19
CDR3 protein: CASSFQDRTGNTIYF; V gene: TRBV7-8
CDR3 protein: CASTLQTDEQFF; V gene: TRBV6-1
CDR3 protein: CASSLGLAGEQYF; V gene: TRBV7-2
CDR3 protein: CAWRGGLNTEAFF; V gene: TRBV30
CDR3 protein: CASSSPWDKRYEQYF; V gene: TRBV7-8
CDR3 protein: CASSLGSLDTIYF; V gene: TRBV5-1
CDR3 protein: CASSQDRARLEAFF; V gene: TRBV4-1
CDR3 protein: CASSLGSGIRSYEQYF; V gene: TRBV28
CDR3 protein: CASTIGTSGTYEQYF; V gene: TRBV28
CDR3 protein: CASSPTGGPTGELFF; V gene: TRBV5-1
CDR3 protein: CASSAGLAGASKNIQYF; V gene: TRBV18
CDR3 protein: CASSQRFGKTQYF; V gene: TRBV7-3
CDR3 protein: CASSPGGSSGNTIYF; V gene: TRBV18
CDR3 protein: CASSSRQVVSTDTQYF; V gene: TRBV7-6
CDR3 protein: CASSLIVPPGQVFPDTQYF; V gene: TRBV28
CDR3 protein: CASSRRRGLAAFQETQYF; V gene: TRBV5-6
CDR3 protein: CASSERSSGSITDTQYF; V gene: TRBV6-1
CDR3 protein: CRVAGGTEAFF; V gene: TRBV20-1
CDR3 protein: CASSDRGLSDTQYF; V gene: TRBV6-4
CDR3 protein: CASSLMSSSYNEQFF; V gene: TRBV7-3
CDR3 protein: CATNRGEVLSGELFF; V gene: TRBV28
CDR3 protein: CATSRDPRGTIYF; V gene: TRBV15
CDR3 protein: CASKEDRGLTYEQYF; V gene: TRBV5-1
CDR3 protein: CASSFPLISQETQYF; V gene: TRBV11-3
CDR3 protein: CASNPVGTSYEQYF; V gene: TRBV6-1
CDR3 protein: CASSVGTGANQPQHF; V gene: TRBV9